These 5 T cell receptor beta chains came from one sample sequenced in a study of technical replicates of blood from a handful of donors (dated by TCRdb to the late 2010s). The library was produced with the immunoSEQ multiplex PCR assay. TCRdb stores this immuneACCESS table with in-frame sequences only. Part of the clones is absent; in the studies checked, under half of the shortfall reflects unresolved V genes, and no reason is known for the rest. The sample table shows approximately 87,000 clones, and more than 90% are seen once. Of the sample, 0.3% to 0.45% is held by the ten largest clones. Sequences were obtained from T cells isolated from PBMCs. The receptors were gathered from a human donor in good health. Some clones in this sample may be carry-over from other donors' samples.

The rearrangement uses TRBV9 and TRBJ1-1, with D perhaps TRBD1 (5 bases). Germline CDR1 reads SGDLS; CDR2 reads YYNGEE. This CDR3 is 15 amino acids long. With 4 bases removed from V and 11 bases from J, the gap between germline ends came to 24 bases. CDR3 bases: TGTGCCAGCAGCCCATTCCTTGACAGCCCATTAGGCGCTTTCTTT. This translates into CASSPFLDSPLGAFF.

V is TRBV19 and J is TRBJ2-1, with D maybe TRBD1 (6 bases). Germline-derived CDR1 and CDR2 are LNHDA and SQIVND (reference sequence). The germline V and J ends were trimmed by 0 bases and 8 bases, with 14 bases remaining between them. The CDR3 loop spans 15 amino acids. The CDR3 loop is CASSIEDSVGDEQFF. Here the CDR3 DNA reads TGTGCCAGTAGTATAGAGGACAGTGTTGGCGATGAGCAGTTCTTC.

The V call is TRBV30, the J call TRBJ2-5; the D gene is possibly TRBD2 (5 bases). Trimming took 0 bases from V and 3 from J, leaving 11 bases between them. Germline V gene data show CDR1 as GTSNPN and CDR2 as SVGIG (reference sequence). This CDR3 has 14 amino acids. CDR3 sequence (DNA): TGTGCCTGGAGTGTACTCGGAGCGGAAGAGACCCAGTACTTC. Protein sequence: CAWSVLGAEETQYF.

The rearrangement joins TRBV29-1 to TRBJ1-2; D is ambiguous. The CDR3 runs 12 residues. CDR1 and CDR2 from the germline V gene are SQVTM and ANQGSEA. V lost 3 bases and J 4 bases, leaving 9 bases between the germline ends. CDR3 residues: CSVDLGVYGYTF. CDR3 bases: TGCAGCGTTGACTTGGGCGTCTATGGCTACACCTTC.

This clone was detected only a few times. The chain employs TRBV18 and TRBJ1-2, with 11 bases matching TRBD1. The CDR3 is 14 amino acids. The ends lost 3 bases at V and 5 bases at J; junction bases unmatched: 2. CDR1 is KGHSH and CDR2 is LQKENI in the germline V gene. The CDR3 loop reads CASSPDRGPYGYTF. The CDR3 nucleotides read TGTGCCAGCTCACCGGACAGGGGGCCTTATGGCTACACCTTC. Full variable domain (remainder filled in from reference TRBV18 and TRBJ1-2): NAGVMQNPRHLVRRRGQEARLRCSPMKGHSHVYWYRQLPEEGLKFMVYLQKENIIDESGMPKERFSAEFPKEGPSILRIQQVVRGDSAAYFCASSPDRGPYGYTFGSGTRLTVV.